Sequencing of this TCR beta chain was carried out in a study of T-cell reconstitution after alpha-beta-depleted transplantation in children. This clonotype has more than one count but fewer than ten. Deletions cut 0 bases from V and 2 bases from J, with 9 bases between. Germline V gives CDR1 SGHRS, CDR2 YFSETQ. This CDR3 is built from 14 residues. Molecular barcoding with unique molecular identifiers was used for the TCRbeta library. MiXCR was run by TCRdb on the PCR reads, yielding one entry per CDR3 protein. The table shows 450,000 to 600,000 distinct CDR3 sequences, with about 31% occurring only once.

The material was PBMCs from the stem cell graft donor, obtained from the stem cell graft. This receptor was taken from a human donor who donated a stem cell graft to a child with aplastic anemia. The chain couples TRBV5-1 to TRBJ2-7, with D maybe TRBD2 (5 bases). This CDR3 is CASSLGSGTYEQYV. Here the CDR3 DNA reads TGCGCCAGCAGCTTGGGATCGGGAACCTACGAGCAGTACGTC.